What follows is one T cell receptor beta chain and its context. The data were taken from a study of Ad26.COV2.S vaccination and SARS-CoV-2 variants. Treatment meaning: 15 to 20 received Ad26.COV2.S at low or high dose, single or two shots; about 5 received placebo; per-sample allocation not given. Vaccine and placebo recipients were sampled on day 63 after the first injection. The assay was immunoSEQ multiplex PCR, and TCRdb's table has in-frame clones only and misses some. The repertoire includes approximately 350,000 clones, roughly 91% of them detected once, and 3.4% sits in the top ten. Per the germline V gene, CDR1 is SGHTA and CDR2 is FQGNSA. The CDR3 is made up of 17 amino acids. V lost 0 bases to trimming and J lost 4 bases; unmatched junction nucleotides: 8.

The chain couples TRBV7-2 to TRBJ2-5; 10 nucleotides agree with TRBD2. The sample in question was peripheral blood, obtained in a trial of Ad26.COV2.S vaccine versus placebo. The receptor was isolated from a person between 18 and 65 years old who received the Ad26.COV2.S COVID-19 vaccine or a placebo. The CDR3 here is CASSLAAAGGRTETQYF. CDR3 nucleotide sequence: TGTGCCAGCAGCTTAGCGGCAGCGGGGGGGCGTACAGAGACCCAGTACTTC.